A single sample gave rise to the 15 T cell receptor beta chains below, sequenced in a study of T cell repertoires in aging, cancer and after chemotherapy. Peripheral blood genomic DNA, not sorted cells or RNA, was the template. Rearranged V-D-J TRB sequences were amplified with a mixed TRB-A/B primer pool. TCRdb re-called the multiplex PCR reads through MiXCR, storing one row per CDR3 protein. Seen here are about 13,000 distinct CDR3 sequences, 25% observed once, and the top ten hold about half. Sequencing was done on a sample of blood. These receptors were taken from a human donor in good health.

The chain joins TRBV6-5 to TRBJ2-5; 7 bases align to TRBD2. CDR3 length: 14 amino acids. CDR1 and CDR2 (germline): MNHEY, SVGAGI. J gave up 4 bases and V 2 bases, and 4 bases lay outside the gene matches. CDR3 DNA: TGTGCCAGCAGTTACGAGACGGGGGGAGAGACCCAGTACTTC. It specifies CASSYETGGETQYF.

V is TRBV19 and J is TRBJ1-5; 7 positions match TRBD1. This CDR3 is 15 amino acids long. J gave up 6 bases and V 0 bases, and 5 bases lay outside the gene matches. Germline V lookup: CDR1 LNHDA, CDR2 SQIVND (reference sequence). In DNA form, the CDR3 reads TGTGCCAGTAGTATAGATAGGACAGGCCCTCAGCCCCAGCATTTT. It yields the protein CASSIDRTGPQPQHF.

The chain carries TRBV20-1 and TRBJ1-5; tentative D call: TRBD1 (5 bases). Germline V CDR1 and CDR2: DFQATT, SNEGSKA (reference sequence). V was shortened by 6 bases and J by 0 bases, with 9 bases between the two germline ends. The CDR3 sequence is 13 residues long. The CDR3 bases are TGCAGTGCCCCCGGACATAGCAATCAGCCCCAGCATTTT. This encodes CSAPGHSNQPQHF.

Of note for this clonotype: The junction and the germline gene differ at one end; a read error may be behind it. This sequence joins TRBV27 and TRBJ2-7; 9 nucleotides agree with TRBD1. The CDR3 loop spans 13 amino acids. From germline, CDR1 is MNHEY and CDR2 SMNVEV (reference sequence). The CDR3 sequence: CAGRIQGANEQYF. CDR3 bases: TGTGCCGGCAGGATACAGGGGGCTAACGAGCAGTACTTC.

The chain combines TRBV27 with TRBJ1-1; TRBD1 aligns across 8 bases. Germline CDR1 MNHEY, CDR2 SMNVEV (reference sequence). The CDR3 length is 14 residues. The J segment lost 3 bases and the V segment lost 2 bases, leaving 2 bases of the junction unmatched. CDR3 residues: CASSLNRGDTEAFF. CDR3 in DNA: TGTGCCAGCAGTTTAAACAGGGGGGACACTGAAGCTTTCTTT.

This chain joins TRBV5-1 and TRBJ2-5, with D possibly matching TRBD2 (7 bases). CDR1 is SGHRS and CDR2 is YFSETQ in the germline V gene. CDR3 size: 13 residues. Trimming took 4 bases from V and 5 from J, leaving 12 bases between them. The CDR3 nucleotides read TGCGCCAGCAGCCTGGGGGGGCACGAGACCCAGTACTTC. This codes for CASSLGGHETQYF.

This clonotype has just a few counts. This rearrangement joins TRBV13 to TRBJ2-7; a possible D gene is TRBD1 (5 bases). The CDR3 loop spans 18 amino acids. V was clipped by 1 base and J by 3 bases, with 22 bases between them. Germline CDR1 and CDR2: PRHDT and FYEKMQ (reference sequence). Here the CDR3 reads CASSLAQGFSLIGYEQYF. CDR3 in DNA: TGTGCCAGCAGCTTAGCGCAGGGTTTTTCCCTGATAGGCTACGAGCAGTACTTC. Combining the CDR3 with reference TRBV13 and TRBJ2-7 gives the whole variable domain AAGVIQSPRHLIKEKRETATLKCYPIPRHDTVYWYQQGPGQDPQFLISFYEKMQSDKGSIPDRFSAQQFSDYHSELNMSSLELGDSALYFCASSLAQGFSLIGYEQYFGPGTRLTVT.

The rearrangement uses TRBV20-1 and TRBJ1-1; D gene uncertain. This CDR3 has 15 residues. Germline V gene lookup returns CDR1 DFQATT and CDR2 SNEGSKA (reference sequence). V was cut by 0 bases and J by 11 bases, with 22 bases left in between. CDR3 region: CSAREKRLASDLAFF. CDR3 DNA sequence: TGCAGTGCTAGAGAGAAAAGGCTGGCTTCGGATTTGGCTTTCTTT.

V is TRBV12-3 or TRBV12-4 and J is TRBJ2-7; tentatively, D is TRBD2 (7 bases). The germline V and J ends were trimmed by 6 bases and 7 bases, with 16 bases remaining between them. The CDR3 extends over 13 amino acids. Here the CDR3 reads CASSNQRGGEQYF. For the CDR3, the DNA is TGTGCCAGCAGCAATCAAAGGGGGGGGGAGCAGTACTTC.

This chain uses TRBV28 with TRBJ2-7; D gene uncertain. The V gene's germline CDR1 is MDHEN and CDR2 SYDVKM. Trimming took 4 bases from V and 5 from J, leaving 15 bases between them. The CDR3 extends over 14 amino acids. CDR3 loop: CASSSPMNIHEQYF. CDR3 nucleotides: TGTGCCAGCAGTTCCCCAATGAATATCCACGAGCAGTACTTC.

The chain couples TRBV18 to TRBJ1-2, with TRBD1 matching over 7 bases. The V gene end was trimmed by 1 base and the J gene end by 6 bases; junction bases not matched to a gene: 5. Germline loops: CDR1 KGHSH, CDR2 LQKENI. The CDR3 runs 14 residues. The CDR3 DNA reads TGTGCCAGCTCACCACAAGGGGGCGCGAATGGCTACACCTTC. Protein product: CASSPQGGANGYTF.

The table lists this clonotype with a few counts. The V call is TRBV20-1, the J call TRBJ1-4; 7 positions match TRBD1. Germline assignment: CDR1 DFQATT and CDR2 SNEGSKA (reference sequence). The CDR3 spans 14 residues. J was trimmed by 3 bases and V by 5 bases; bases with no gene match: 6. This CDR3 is CSASPGQPNEKLFF. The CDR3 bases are TGCAGTGCTTCTCCGGGACAGCCTAATGAAAAACTGTTTTTT.

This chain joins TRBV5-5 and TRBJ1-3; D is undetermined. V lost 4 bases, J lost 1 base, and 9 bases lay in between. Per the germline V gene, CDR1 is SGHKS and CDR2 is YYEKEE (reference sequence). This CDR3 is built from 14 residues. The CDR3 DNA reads TGTGCCAGCAGCAGCAGTCCTTCTGGAAACACCATATATTTT. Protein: CASSSSPSGNTIYF.

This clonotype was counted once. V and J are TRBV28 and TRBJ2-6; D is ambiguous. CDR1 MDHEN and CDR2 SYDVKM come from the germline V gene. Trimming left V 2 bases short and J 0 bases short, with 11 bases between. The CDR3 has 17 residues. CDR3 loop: CASSLTLQSSGANVLTF. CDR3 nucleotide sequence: TGTGCCAGCAGTTTAACGTTACAGAGCTCTGGGGCCAACGTCCTGACTTTC.

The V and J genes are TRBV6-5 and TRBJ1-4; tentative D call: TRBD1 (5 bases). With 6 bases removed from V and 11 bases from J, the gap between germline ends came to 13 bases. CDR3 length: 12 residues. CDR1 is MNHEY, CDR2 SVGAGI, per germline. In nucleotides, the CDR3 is TGTGCCAGCAGCTCCGCAGGGTTGAAACTGTTTTTT. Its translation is CASSSAGLKLFF.